The sequence of this T cell receptor beta chain was determined in a study of spatial heterogeneity in lung cancer (dated by TCRdb to about 2019). Study-level background: Samples were obtained from roughly 72 patients with early-stage, untreated non-small cell lung cancer from the lung TRACERx cohort. TCR repertoire features were related to nonsynonymous mutation counts determined by whole-exome sequencing of tumor tissue. Beta-chain transcripts were consistently detected in greater numbers than alpha-chain transcripts, which likely reflected higher beta-chain transcript abundance. Follow-up PBMC samples were sequenced whenever available, with a median time to follow-up of approximately 23 months after resection. At surgery, roughly 220 tumor regions, 64 matched nontumor lung samples and 56 PBMC samples were TCR-sequenced for both alpha and beta chains. In the raw uncorrected reads, each unique combination of TCR and UMI appeared more than ten times on average. In non-small cell lung cancer, the study quantitatively compared TCR alpha and beta repertoires across several tumor regions, matched nontumor lung, and blood. Here is what the overall study found, with its caveats: Only approximately 15 patients were included in the comparisons of baseline and follow-up blood repertoires. Ubiquitous expanded tumor TCRs showed up in blood more often at tumor resection than at routine follow-up. Additional single-cell paired TCR alpha and beta sequencing was considered necessary to confirm, at a functional level, the hypothesis that regional TCRs recognize regional mutations.

Taken from cysteine to phenylalanine, the CDR3 has 17 residues. CDR3 DNA only is kept here, 51 bases in frame from base 1. V loses 5 bases of germline sequence and J loses 0 bases, and the interval between the two ends is 14 bases. The germline V gene provides CDR1 MNHEY and CDR2 SVGAGI. This clonotype was seen ten or more times. What this receptor recognizes is not known. Per-base qualities were not stored, and no clone one base away is much larger. The sample's time point label is to be understood as: blood at routine non-recurrence follow-up after resection. Whole RNA extracted from tumor and nontumor lung tissue, or from cryopreserved PBMC samples, was used for TCR sequencing without cell sorting. Only patients for whom sufficient RNA was available from at least two tumor regions were selected for TCR sequencing. The library was produced with 5' RACE. TCRdb names NextSeq 500 as the instrument used. To allow correction of PCR and sequencing errors, the TCR library protocol tagged every TCR cDNA molecule with a unique molecular identifier. Processing in the source paper ran as follows. Decombinator tools were used for TCR identification, UMI-based error correction and CDR3 extraction. TCRs above a frequency of 2 per 1,000, corresponding to the top 1% of the tumor frequency distribution, were defined as expanded. Renyi diversity was computed with the R vegan package after each repertoire had been subsampled 100 times to 5,000 TCRs. CDR3 similarity networks were constructed using string-kernel similarity of amino acid triplets, with links drawn between CDR3s whose pairwise similarity was above 0.82. TCRdb reanalyzed the raw reads on its own, using fastp at Q25 for trimming and MiXCR for clone calling, and kept in-frame beta chains. Rows matching on CDR3 protein sequence are summarized as one entry with the most common DNA and genes. The V and J calls and clone size come from TCRdb's table, not from the authors' own analysis. This sample has about 120,000 distinct CDR3 sequences in its table, and more than 9% of those were observed once. Over 15% of the sample comes from the top ten.

Sequencing was performed on PBMCs, taken at follow-up. The chain is encoded by TRBV6-5 joined to TRBJ2-6; the D region may be TRBD1 or TRBD2, each matching 5 bases equally. The sequence was obtained from a male donor with early-stage non-small cell lung cancer. Here is the DNA: TGTGCCAGCAGTCAAACCGGGGCCCGCTCTGGGGCCAACGTCCTGACTTTC. It translates to CASSQTGARSGANVLTF.